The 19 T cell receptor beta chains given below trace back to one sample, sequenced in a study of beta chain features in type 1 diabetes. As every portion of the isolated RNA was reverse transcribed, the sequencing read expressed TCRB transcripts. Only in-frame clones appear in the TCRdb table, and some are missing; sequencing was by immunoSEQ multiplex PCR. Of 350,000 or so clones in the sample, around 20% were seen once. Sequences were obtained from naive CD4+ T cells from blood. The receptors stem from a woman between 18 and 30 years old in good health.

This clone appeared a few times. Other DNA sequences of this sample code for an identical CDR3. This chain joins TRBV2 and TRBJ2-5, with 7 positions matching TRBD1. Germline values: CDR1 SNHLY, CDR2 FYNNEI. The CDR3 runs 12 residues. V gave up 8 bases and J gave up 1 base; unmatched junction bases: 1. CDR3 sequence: CASRDSQETQYF. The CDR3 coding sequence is TGTGCCAGCCGGGACAGCCAAGAGACCCAGTACTTC.

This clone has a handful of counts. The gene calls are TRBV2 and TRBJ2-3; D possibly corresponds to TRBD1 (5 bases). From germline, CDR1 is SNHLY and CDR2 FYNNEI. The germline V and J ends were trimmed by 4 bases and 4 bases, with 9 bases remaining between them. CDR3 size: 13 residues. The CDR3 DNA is TGTGCCAGCAGTGTTCAGGGATCAGATACGCAGTATTTT. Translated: CASSVQGSDTQYF.

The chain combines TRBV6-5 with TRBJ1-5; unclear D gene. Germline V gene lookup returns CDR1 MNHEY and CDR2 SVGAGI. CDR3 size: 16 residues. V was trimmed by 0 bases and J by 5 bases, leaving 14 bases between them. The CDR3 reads CASSYSALQRDQPQHF. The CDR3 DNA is TGTGCCAGCAGTTACTCTGCCCTTCAGCGAGATCAGCCCCAGCATTTT.

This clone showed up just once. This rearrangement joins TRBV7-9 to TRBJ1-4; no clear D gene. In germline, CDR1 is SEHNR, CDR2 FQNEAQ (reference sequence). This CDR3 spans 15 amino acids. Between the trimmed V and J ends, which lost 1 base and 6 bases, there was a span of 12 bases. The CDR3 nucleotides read TGTGCCAGCAGCTTAGGTTTGGGCGCGTATGAAAAACTGTTTTTT. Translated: CASSLGLGAYEKLFF. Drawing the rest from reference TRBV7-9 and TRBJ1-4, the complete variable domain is DTGVSQNPRHKITKRGQNVTFRCDPISEHNRLYWYRQTLGQGPEFLTYFQNEAQLEKSRLLSDRFSAERPKGSFSTLEIQRTEQGDSAMYLCASSLGLGAYEKLFFGSGTQLSVL.

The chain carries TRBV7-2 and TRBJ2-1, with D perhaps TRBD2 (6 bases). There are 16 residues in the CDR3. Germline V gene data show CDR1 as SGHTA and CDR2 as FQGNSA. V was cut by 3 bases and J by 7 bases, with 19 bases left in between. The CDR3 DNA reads TGTGCCAGCAGCTTGGGTTGGCGGAGGGTGGTGAATGAGCAGTTCTTC. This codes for CASSLGWRRVVNEQFF.

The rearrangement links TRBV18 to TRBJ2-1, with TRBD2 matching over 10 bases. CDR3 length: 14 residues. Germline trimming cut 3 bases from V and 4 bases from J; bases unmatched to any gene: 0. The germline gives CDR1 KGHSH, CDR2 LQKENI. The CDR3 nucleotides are TGTGCCAGCTCACCGGGACTAGCGTACAATGAGCAGTTCTTC. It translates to CASSPGLAYNEQFF.

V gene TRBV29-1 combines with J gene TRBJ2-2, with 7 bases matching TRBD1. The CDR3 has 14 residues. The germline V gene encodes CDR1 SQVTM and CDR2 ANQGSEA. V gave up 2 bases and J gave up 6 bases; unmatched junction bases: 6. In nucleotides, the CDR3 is TGCAGCGTTGAAATGACAGGGAGTCCCGGGGAGCTGTTTTTT. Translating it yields CSVEMTGSPGELFF.

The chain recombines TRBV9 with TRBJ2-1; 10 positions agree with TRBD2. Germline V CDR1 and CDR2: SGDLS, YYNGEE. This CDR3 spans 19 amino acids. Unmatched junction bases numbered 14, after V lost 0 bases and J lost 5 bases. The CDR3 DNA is TGTGCCAGCAGCGTAGAGGCTAGAATTGGGAGCGGGAGGGACAATGAGCAGTTCTTC. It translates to CASSVEARIGSGRDNEQFF.

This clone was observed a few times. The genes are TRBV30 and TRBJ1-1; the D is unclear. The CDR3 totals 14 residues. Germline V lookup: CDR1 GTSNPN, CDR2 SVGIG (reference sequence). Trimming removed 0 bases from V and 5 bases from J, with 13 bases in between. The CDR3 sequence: CAWSVPGKNTEAFF. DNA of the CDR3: TGTGCCTGGAGTGTGCCGGGGAAGAATACTGAAGCTTTCTTT. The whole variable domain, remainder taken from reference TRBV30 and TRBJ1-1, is SQTIHQWPATLVQPVGSPLSLECTVEGTSNPNLYWYRQAAGRGLQLLFYSVGIGQISSEVPQNLSASRPQDRQFILSSKKLLLSDSGFYLCAWSVPGKNTEAFFGQGTRLTVV.

The CDR3 bases are TGCAGCGTTGATGGGCGGGGGGGCTCCTACAATGAGCAGTTCTTC. Encoded protein: CSVDGRGGSYNEQFF. The rearrangement joins TRBV29-1 to TRBJ2-1; 9 nucleotides align to TRBD2. Trimming removed 3 bases from V and 0 bases from J; junction bases left unmatched: 3. The V gene's germline CDR1 is SQVTM and CDR2 ANQGSEA. There are 15 residues in the CDR3.

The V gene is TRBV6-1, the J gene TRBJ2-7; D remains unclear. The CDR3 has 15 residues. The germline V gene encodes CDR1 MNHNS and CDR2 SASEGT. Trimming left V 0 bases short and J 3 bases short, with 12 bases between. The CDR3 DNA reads TGTGCCAGCAGTGAAGCGGGCCAACCGCTCTACGAGCAGTACTTC. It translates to CASSEAGQPLYEQYF.

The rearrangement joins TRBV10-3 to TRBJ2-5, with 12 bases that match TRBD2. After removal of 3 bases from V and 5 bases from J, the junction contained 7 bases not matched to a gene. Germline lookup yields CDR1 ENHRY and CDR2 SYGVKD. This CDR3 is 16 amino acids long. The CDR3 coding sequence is TGTGCCATCAGTGATCCCGGACTAGCGGGAATTGAGACCCAGTACTTC. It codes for CAISDPGLAGIETQYF.

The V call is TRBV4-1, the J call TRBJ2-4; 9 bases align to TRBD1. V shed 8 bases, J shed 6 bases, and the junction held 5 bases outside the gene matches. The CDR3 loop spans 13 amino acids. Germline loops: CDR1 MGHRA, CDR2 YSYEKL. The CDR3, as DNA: TGCGCCAGCTCTGTGACAGGGGGAAACATTCAGTACTTC. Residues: CASSVTGGNIQYF.

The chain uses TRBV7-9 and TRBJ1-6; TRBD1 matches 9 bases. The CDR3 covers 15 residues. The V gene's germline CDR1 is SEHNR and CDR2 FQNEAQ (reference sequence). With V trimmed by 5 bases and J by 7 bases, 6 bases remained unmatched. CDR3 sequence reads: CASSQGQGGNSPLHF. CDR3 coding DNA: TGTGCCAGCAGCCAGGGACAGGGAGGCAATTCACCCCTCCACTTT.

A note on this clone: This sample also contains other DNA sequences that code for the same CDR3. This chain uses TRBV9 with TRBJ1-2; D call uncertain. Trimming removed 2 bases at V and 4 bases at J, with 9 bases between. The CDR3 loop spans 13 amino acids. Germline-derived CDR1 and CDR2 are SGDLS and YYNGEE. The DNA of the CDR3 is TGTGCCAGCAGCGTTTCGGGAACCTATGGCTACACCTTC. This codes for CASSVSGTYGYTF.

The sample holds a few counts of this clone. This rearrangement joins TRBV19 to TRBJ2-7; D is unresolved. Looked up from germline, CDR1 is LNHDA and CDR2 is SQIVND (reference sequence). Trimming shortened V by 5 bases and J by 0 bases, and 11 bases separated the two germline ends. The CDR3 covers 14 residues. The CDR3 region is CASSPLLTSYEQYF. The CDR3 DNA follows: TGTGCCAGTAGTCCTCTACTTACCTCCTACGAGCAGTACTTC.

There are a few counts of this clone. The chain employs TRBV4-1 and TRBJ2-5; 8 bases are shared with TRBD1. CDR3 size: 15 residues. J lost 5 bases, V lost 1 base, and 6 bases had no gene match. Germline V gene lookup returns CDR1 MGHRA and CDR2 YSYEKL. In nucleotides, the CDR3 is TGCGCCAGCAGCCAAGGAACAGGGGGGAAGGAGACCCAGTACTTC. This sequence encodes CASSQGTGGKETQYF.

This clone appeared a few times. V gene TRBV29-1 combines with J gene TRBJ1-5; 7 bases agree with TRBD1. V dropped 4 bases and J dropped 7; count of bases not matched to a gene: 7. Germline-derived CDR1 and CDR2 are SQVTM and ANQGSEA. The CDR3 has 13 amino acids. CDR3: CSVGDPGGQPQHF. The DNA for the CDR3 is TGCAGCGTTGGTGACCCAGGGGGACAGCCCCAGCATTTT.

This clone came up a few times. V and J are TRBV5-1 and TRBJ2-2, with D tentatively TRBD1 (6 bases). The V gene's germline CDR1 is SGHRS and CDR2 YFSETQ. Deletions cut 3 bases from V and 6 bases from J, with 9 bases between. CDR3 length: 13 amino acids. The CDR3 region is CASSYRVAGELFF. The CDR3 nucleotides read TGCGCCAGCAGCTACAGGGTCGCCGGGGAGCTGTTTTTT.